These T cell receptor beta chains were read from a single sample in a study of T cell responses to AZD1222 COVID-19 vaccine. Assay: immunoSEQ multiplex PCR; the TCRdb copy retains only in-frame clones and omits some. The sample shows 150,000 to 200,000 clones, 80% to 90% of them seen only once. The material sequenced was peripheral blood, taken on day 0 of AZD1222 vaccination. The receptors were sampled from an adult in good health. Each CDR3 is given without its conserved first and last residue. A row's size may be missing; if present it is once, few, many or a size class.

J | length | V | size | CDR3
TRBJ2-2 | 13 | TRBV4-2 | . | ASSQEVGGTGELF
TRBJ2-1 | 15 | TRBV7-2 | . | ASSSLPGLAGPHEQF
TRBJ1-5 | 11 | TRBV29-1 | . | SVLEGYNQPQH
TRBJ2-3 | 14 | TRBV7-3 | once | ASSQGLAGDTDTQY
TRBJ1-2 | 9 | TRBV14 | once | ASSNRGSYT
TRBJ2-2 | 15 | TRBV7-9 | . | ASSPRRPLANTGELF
TRBJ1-2 | 15 | TRBV7-2 | . | ASSLEVAGGPRYGYT
TRBJ2-7 | 11 | TRBV11-2 | . | ASSQTGSGEQY
TRBJ1-5 | 12 | TRBV5-1 | . | ASSGGDSNQPQH
TRBJ1-4 | 10 | TRBV2 | . | AGGQRNEKLF
TRBJ1-2 | 14 | TRBV5-1 | . | ASSGTPLSMNYGYT
TRBJ2-4 | 13 | TRBV6-2/TRBV6-3 | . | ASSPTGEAKNIQY
TRBJ1-2 | 16 | TRBV19 | . | ASSSEGRGGSKPRGYT
TRBJ1-1 | 12 | TRBV6-5 | . | ASSYFGPNTEAF
TRBJ2-2 | 13 | TRBV2 | . | ASRGGSSNTGELF
TRBJ2-5 | 13 | TRBV24-1 | . | ATSDSPRGQETQY
TRBJ2-7 | 12 | TRBV6-5 | . | ASRNRDRAGEQY
TRBJ1-2 | 10 | TRBV6-1 | . | ASSEQGFGYT
TRBJ1-3 | 14 | TRBV3-1/TRBV3-2 | . | ASSHIRGDSGNTIY
TRBJ1-5 | 10 | TRBV28 | . | ASGYSNQPQH
TRBJ2-5 | 12 | TRBV7-6 | . | ATRTGGRQETQY
TRBJ1-5 | 14 | TRBV24-1 | . | ATSDSRRGQDQPQH
TRBJ2-2 | 11 | TRBV6-6 | . | ASSPGLTGELF
TRBJ2-5 | 12 | TRBV5-5 | . | ASSLRVQQETQY
TRBJ2-5 | 17 | TRBV7-3 | few | ASSLKGAGLAGVQETQY
TRBJ2-7 | 11 | TRBV6-5 | . | ASRTGGNYEQY
TRBJ2-3 | 11 | TRBV10-3 | . | AITTVLTDTQY
TRBJ1-5 | 15 | TRBV6-1 | . | ASSDGPSRGGNQPQH
TRBJ1-4 | 8 | TRBV29-1 | few | SAGDEKLF
TRBJ2-7 | 13 | TRBV7-2 | once | ASSFGLAGSHEQY